These 18 T cell receptor beta chains were all obtained from the same sample, sequenced in a study of T cells in Graves' hyperthyroidism and ophthalmopathy. What was amplified from RNA transcripts were TCR beta CDR3 regions. Primed by the HTBI set, a first-round RT-PCR was run on the TCR CDR3. TCRdb itself ran the multiplex PCR reads through MiXCR, one entry per CDR3 protein. The sample holds around 370,000 distinct CDR3 sequences, roughly 18% seen once. Sequencing was carried out using blood. The source is a man between 18 and 29 years old with Graves' ophthalmopathy.

This clonotype has at least ten counts. The chain joins TRBV28 to TRBJ2-7, with TRBD1 matching 10 bases. V dropped 5 bases and J dropped 4; count of bases not matched to a gene: 11. CDR3 size: 16 residues. The germline V gene encodes CDR1 MDHEN and CDR2 SYDVKM. For the CDR3, the DNA is TGTGCCAGCAGTGCCGCCGGGACAGGGGCCGAATACGAGCAGTACTTC. This gives the protein CASSAAGTGAEYEQYF.

This clonotype was seen many times. The chain carries TRBV11-2 and TRBJ2-1; D is uncertain. CDR1 is SGHAT and CDR2 is FQNNGV in the germline V gene. The germline V and J ends were trimmed by 5 bases and 7 bases, with 12 bases remaining between them. There are 13 residues in the CDR3. The CDR3 here is CASSPQSPNEQFF. The DNA of the CDR3 is TGTGCCAGCAGCCCCCAGTCCCCGAATGAGCAGTTCTTC.

The chain has TRBV24-1 and TRBJ1-2; no firm D call. The germline V and J ends were trimmed by 2 bases and 5 bases, with 11 bases remaining between them. CDR1 and CDR2 from the germline V gene are KGHDR and SFDVKD. CDR3 length equals 14 residues. In DNA form, the CDR3 reads TGTGCCACCAGTGATTCAGGAGGCTTATATGGCTACACCTTC. Protein: CATSDSGGLYGYTF.

The chain joins TRBV20-1 to TRBJ2-3, with TRBD2 matching 11 bases. Germline V lookup: CDR1 DFQATT, CDR2 SNEGSKA (reference sequence). With V trimmed by 1 base and J by 2 bases, 5 bases remained unmatched. This CDR3 is built from 16 residues. CDR3 bases: TGCAGTGCTAGAGTGGGGACTAGCGGATTCACAGATACGCAGTATTTT. Its translation: CSARVGTSGFTDTQYF.

This clonotype was detected ten times or more. The V call is TRBV3-1, the J call TRBJ1-2, with D hard to call. Deletions cut 0 bases from V and 4 bases from J, with 18 bases between. In germline, CDR1 is LGHDT, CDR2 YNNKEL (reference sequence). This CDR3 comprises 17 residues. In DNA form, the CDR3 reads TGTGCCAGCAGCCAAGATGCGGGATCGGGCGGAATCTATGGCTACACCTTC. Translation: CASSQDAGSGGIYGYTF.

This clonotype was observed many times. V is TRBV20-1 and J is TRBJ1-2; TRBD1 matches at 7 bases. CDR1 is DFQATT, CDR2 SNEGSKA, per germline (reference sequence). With V trimmed by 5 bases and J by 1 base, 4 bases remained unmatched. There are 13 residues in the CDR3. The CDR3 DNA follows: TGCAGTGCTCGAACAGGGGTTAACTATGGCTACACCTTC. Translated, it gives CSARTGVNYGYTF.

This clonotype was counted at least ten times. The V call is TRBV10-3, the J call TRBJ1-1; D call uncertain. This CDR3 is built from 14 residues. Germline CDR1 is ENHRY and CDR2 is SYGVKD. The ends were cut back, 6 bases at V and 5 bases at J, with 16 bases in the middle. The CDR3 spells CAISLKEGMTEAFF. The CDR3 nucleotides are TGTGCCATCAGCCTAAAGGAGGGAATGACTGAAGCTTTCTTT.

The chain uses TRBV20-1 and TRBJ2-5; TRBD2 agrees at 8 bases. Trimming took 0 bases from V and 5 from J; bases not matched to a gene: 20. CDR1 is DFQATT, CDR2 SNEGSKA, per germline (reference sequence). The CDR3 totals 19 residues. Written as DNA, the CDR3 is TGCAGTGCTAGAGATCTTCATTGGGTATTTAGCGGGGCGAGGGAGACCCAGTACTTC. Translated: CSARDLHWVFSGARETQYF.

This clonotype was detected many times. V gene TRBV7-9 combines with J gene TRBJ2-1, with D hard to call. The V end lost 2 bases, the J end lost 2 bases, and 13 bases lay between the germline ends. In germline, CDR1 is SEHNR, CDR2 FQNEAQ (reference sequence). This CDR3 comprises 16 residues. The CDR3: CASSLQHLVAYNEQFF. In nucleotides, the CDR3 is TGTGCCAGCAGCTTACAGCATCTAGTGGCCTACAATGAGCAGTTCTTC.

This clonotype occurred many times. The chain combines TRBV28 with TRBJ2-1; 11 nucleotides agree with TRBD2. Germline lookup yields CDR1 MDHEN and CDR2 SYDVKM. V was clipped by 3 bases and J by 1 base; unmatched bases: 11. CDR3 length equals 19 residues. CDR3 bases: TGTGCCAGCAGTTTTGTGCTCGGGCTAGCGGGGGGTTCCTACAATGAGCAGTTCTTC. Translated: CASSFVLGLAGGSYNEQFF.

In this sample, this clonotype turned up a few times. A much more abundant neighbour one base away suggests this may be a read error. The chain joins TRBV2 to TRBJ2-7; 7 nucleotides line up with TRBD1. CDR1 and CDR2 (germline): SNHLY, FYNNEI. The CDR3 runs 12 residues. The CDR3 coding sequence is TGTGCCAGCACTACAGGGGTCTACGAGCAGCACTTC. Its protein product is CASTTGVYEQHF.

The chain links TRBV2 to TRBJ2-2; D is unclear. Germline V gene lookup returns CDR1 SNHLY and CDR2 FYNNEI. Trimming left V 7 bases short and J 2 bases short, with 8 bases between. The length of the CDR3 is 13 residues. The DNA for the CDR3 is TGTGCCAGCAACCTACTCAACACCGGGGAGCTGTTTTTT. It encodes CASNLLNTGELFF.

The chain employs TRBV11-2 and TRBJ2-5; 9 nucleotides match TRBD1. The CDR3 runs 20 residues. With 1 base clipped from V and 2 bases from J, the junction kept 17 bases outside the gene matches. The germline V gene has CDR1 SGHAT and CDR2 FQNNGV. CDR3 sequence (DNA): TGTGCCAGCAGCTTAGGGCATCCGGGACAGGGCCAAACCCTACAAGAGACCCAGTACTTC. Its translation: CASSLGHPGQGQTLQETQYF.

The gene calls are TRBV19 and TRBJ1-2, with a possible D match to TRBD1 (5 bases). The germline gives CDR1 LNHDA, CDR2 SQIVND (reference sequence). There are 14 residues in the CDR3. Trimming shortened V by 4 bases and J by 4 bases, and 13 bases separated the two germline ends. The CDR3 loop is CASSTGGSFYGYTF. DNA of the CDR3: TGTGCCAGTAGTACCGGGGGGTCTTTCTATGGCTACACCTTC.

This clonotype was counted ten times or more. The rearrangement uses TRBV6-1 and TRBJ1-6; 11 positions match TRBD1. V lost 6 bases, J lost 10 bases, and 11 bases stayed unmatched. The CDR3 loop spans 16 amino acids. Germline V gene sequence: CDR1 MNHNS, CDR2 SASEGT. This CDR3 is CASSERTGGAVSPLHF. Written as DNA, the CDR3 is TGTGCCAGCAGCGAGAGGACAGGGGGCGCGGTCTCACCCCTCCACTTT.

Only a few counts were recorded for this clonotype. The chain is built from TRBV3-1 and TRBJ2-1; 10 positions match TRBD1. Germline CDR1 reads LGHDT; CDR2 reads YNNKEL (reference sequence). V shed 4 bases and J 4 bases; nucleotides not matched to a gene: 7. The CDR3 has 16 residues. The CDR3 DNA is TGTGCCAGCAGCCGAGCGGGACAGGGGATATACAATGAGCAGTTCTTC. Translation gives CASSRAGQGIYNEQFF.

The V call is TRBV10-3, the J call TRBJ2-5; 7 positions match TRBD1. The germline V gene has CDR1 ENHRY and CDR2 SYGVKD. This CDR3 spans 15 amino acids. The V segment lost 0 bases and the J segment 5 bases; nucleotides outside the gene matches: 6. CDR3 sequence (DNA): TGTGCCATCAGTGAGTCTGAGGGGGCTGGGGAGACCCAGTACTTC. It is translated as CAISESEGAGETQYF.

The chain couples TRBV9 to TRBJ2-3; D could derive from TRBD1 or TRBD2 (6 bases each). The CDR3 spans 14 residues. Germline values: CDR1 SGDLS, CDR2 YYNGEE. The V end lost 2 bases, the J end lost 6 bases, and 13 bases lay between the germline ends. The CDR3 DNA is TGTGCCAGCAGCGTCGGGGGCGCCCTCGATACGCAGTATTTT. It translates to CASSVGGALDTQYF.